This TCR beta chain comes out of a study of T cells expressing NK-cell markers. Study-level information: Sorted CD3+CD56+NKG2C+, CD3+CD56+NKG2C- and CD3+CD56-NKG2C+ T cells supplied TCR beta repertoires. One of eight sequenced donors was HCMV-seronegative; the other seven were seropositive.

Points on this clonotype: The target antigen is unknown.

Broader study findings: Over 5 donors had dominant NKG2C+ clonotypes that comprised roughly 1.0-7.5% of their CD8+ T cells.

With the 5' RACE reads reprocessed, TCRdb shows one record per CDR3 protein and no DNA. This listing includes about 390,000 distinct CDR3 sequences. The receptor was derived from a woman between 45 and 60 years old in good health. Sequenced sample: blood T cells: a sorted CD56 or NKG2C T cell subset, CD4+ or CD8+ T cells, or bulk PBMC T cells (not recorded which).

This chain's CDR3 is CASSVTGGGLLFF. The V gene is TRBV7-7, the J gene TRBJ2-2; no DNA is available, so the TRBD1 call from TCRdb remains unchecked. The CDR3 length is 13 residues. CDR1 SSHAT and CDR2 FNYEAQ come from the germline V gene (reference sequence).